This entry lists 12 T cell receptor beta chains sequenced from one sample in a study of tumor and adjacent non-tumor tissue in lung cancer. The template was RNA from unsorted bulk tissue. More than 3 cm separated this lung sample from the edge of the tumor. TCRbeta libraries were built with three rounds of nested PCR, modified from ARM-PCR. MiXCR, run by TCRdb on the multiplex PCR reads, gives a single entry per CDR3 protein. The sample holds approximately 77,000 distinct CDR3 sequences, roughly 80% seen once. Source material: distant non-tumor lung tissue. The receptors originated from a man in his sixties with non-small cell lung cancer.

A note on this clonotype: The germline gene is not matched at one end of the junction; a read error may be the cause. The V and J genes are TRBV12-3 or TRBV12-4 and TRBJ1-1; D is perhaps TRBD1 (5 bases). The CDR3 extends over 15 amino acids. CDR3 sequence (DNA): TGTACCAGCGGTTTCCCAGGGATACTGAACACTGAAGCTTTCTTC. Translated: CTSGFPGILNTEAFF.

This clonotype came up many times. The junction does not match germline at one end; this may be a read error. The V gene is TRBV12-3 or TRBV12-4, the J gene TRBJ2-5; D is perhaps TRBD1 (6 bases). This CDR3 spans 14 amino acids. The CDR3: CASKKQGSGETQCF. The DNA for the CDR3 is TGTGCCAGCAAGAAACAGGGATCAGGGGAGACCCAGTGCTTC.

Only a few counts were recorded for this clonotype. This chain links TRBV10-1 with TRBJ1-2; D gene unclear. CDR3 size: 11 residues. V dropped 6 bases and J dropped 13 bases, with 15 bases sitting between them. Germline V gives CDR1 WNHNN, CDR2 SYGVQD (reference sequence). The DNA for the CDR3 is TGCGCCAGCAGCGACAACTATGGTTGCACCTTC. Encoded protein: CASSDNYGCTF.

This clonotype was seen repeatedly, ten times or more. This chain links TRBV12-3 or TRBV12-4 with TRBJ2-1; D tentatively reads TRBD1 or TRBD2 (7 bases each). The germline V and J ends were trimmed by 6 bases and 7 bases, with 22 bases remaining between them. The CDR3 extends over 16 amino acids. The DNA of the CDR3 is TGTGCCAGCAGCCCTAGGGAGGGGGCAGGGGCGAATGAGCAGTTCTTC. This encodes CASSPREGAGANEQFF.

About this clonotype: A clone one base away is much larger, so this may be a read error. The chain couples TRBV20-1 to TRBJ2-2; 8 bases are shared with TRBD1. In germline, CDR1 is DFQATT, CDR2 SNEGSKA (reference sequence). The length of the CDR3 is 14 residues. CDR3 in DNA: TGCAGTGCCCTACGGACAGGGAACACCGGGGAGCCGTTTTTT. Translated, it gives CSALRTGNTGEPFF.

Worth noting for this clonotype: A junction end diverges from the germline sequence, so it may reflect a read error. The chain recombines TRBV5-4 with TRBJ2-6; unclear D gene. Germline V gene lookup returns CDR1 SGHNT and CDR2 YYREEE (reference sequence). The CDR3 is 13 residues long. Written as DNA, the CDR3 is TGTACCAGTAGCTTAGCTGGGGCCAACGTCCTGACTTTC. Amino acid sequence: CTSSLAGANVLTF.

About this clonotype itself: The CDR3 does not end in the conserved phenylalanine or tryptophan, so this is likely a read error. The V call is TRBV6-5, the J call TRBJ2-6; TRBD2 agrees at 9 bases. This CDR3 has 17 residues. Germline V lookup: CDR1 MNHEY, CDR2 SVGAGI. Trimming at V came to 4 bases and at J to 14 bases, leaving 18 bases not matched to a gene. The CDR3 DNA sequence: TGTGCCAGCAGTTTAGCGGGGGCCAGCTCTGGGACCAATCTCCTGACTTTA. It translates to CASSLAGASSGTNLLTL.

DNA of the CDR3: TGTACCATCAGCGACCAGGACAGCTCTGGAAACACCATATATTTT. Protein product: CTISDQDSSGNTIYF. V gene TRBV2 combines with J gene TRBJ1-3, with D possibly being TRBD1 (6 bases). Germline assignment: CDR1 SNHLY and CDR2 FYNNEI. The CDR3 is 15 amino acids.

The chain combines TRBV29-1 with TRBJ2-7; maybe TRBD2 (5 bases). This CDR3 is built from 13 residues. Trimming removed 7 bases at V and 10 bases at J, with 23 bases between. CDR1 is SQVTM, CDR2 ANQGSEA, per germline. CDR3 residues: CSAGISGSTEQYF. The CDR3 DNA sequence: TGCAGCGCGGGGATTAGTGGGAGCACCGAACAGTACTTC.

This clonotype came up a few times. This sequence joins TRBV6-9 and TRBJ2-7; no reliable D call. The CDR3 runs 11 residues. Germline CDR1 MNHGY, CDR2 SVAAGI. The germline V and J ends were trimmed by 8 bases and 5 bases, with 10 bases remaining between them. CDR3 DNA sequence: TGTGCCAGCCCCTTATTACACGAGCAGTACTTC. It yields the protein CASPLLHEQYF.

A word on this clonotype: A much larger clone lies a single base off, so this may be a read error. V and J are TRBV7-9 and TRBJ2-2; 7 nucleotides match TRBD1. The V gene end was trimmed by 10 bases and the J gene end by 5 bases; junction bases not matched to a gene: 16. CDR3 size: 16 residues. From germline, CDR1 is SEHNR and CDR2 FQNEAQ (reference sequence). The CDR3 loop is CAIRSPGTELTGELFF. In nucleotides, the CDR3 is TGTGCCATCAGATCACCCGGGACAGAGTTAACCGGGGAGCTGTTTTTT.

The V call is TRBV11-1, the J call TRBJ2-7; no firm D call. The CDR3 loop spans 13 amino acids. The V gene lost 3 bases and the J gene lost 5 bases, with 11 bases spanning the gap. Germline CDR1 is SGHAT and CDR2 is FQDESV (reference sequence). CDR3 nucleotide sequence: TGTGCCAGCAGCTTTGGGCAGGCCCACGAGCAGTACTTC. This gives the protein CASSFGQAHEQYF. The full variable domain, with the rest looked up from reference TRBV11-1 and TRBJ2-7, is EAEVAQSPRYKITEKSQAVAFWCDPISGHATLYWYRQILGQGPELLVQFQDESVVDDSQLPKDRFSAERLKGVDSTLKIQPAELGDSAMYLCASSFGQAHEQYFGPGTRLTVT.